This TCR beta chain comes out of a study of a mutant IDH1 vaccine in newly diagnosed glioma. As for the study in general: The vaccination schedule gave patients eight doses in weeks 1, 3, 5, 7, 11, 15, 19 and 23. Pretreatment consisted of radiotherapy, temozolomide, or both, with most receiving both.

The trim removed 4 bases at V and 7 bases at J, leaving 8 bases unmatched. The germline V gene has CDR1 MNHEY and CDR2 SMNVEV (reference sequence). The CDR3 totals 14 residues. This table comes from immunoSEQ multiplex PCR, and its TCRdb copy is limited to in-frame clones, with some not included. This sample yields about 24,000 clones, of which 70% to 80% are seen a single time; 7% to 9% belongs to the top ten. Indicated time point: week 11, during vaccination. What each vaccine dose contained was 300 ug of mutant IDH1 20-mer peptide, accompanied by topical imiquimod. This clone appeared a single time. Its antigen is unknown.

The chain links TRBV27 to TRBJ1-2, with 8 bases lining up with TRBD1. The source of this sequence is a man aged 35 to 55 with glioma. Sample: PBMCs, taken from a glioma patient whose treatment included an IDH1 peptide vaccine. CDR3 residues: CASSSGTGGFGYTF. The CDR3 DNA sequence: TGTGCCAGCAGTTCCGGGACAGGAGGGTTTGGCTACACCTTC.